The present T cell receptor (beta chain) was sequenced within a study of CD8 T cells in ankylosing spondylitis. Study-level results: The study looked at matched synovial fluid samples from ankylosing spondylitis patients. Disease-linked clones were reported to be significantly enriched there. Previous work reported some of these motif variants in the synovial fluid and blood of reactive arthritis. A TCR beta motif of 7 or 8 highly homologous variants appeared characteristic of ankylosing spondylitis blood.

MiXCR was run by TCRdb on the 5' RACE reads, yielding one entry per CDR3 protein. The sample consists of under 550,000 distinct CDR3 sequences, roughly 26% of them appearing once. Trimming took 7 bases from V and 1 from J, leaving 10 bases between them. CDR3 length: 13 amino acids. Germline V lookup: CDR1 MNHNS, CDR2 SASEGT. Notes on this clonotype: Its target is not known.

V gene TRBV6-1 combines with J gene TRBJ2-5; possible D gene TRBD2, 5 bases. Sequences were obtained from blood, either unsorted or a sorted T cell fraction (not recorded which). The receptor was isolated from a male donor with ankylosing spondylitis. The CDR3 sequence: CASKGSGQETQYF. The CDR3 DNA reads as TGTGCCAGCAAGGGCAGCGGCCAAGAGACCCAGTACTTC.